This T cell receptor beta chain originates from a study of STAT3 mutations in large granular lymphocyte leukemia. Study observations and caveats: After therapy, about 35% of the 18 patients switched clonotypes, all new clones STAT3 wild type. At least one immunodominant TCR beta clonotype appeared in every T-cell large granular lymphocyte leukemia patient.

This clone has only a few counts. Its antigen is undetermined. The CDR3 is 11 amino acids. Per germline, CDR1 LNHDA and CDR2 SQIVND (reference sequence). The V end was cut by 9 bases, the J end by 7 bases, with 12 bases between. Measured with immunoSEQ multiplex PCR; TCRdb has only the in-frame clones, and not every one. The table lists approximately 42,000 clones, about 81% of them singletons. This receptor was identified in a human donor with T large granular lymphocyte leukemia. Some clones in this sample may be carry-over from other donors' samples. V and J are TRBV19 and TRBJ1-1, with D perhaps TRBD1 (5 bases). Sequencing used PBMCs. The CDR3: CASLTAFEAFF. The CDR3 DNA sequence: TGTGCCAGCTTGACAGCTTTTGAAGCTTTCTTT.